This T cell receptor (beta chain) originates from a study of neurological immune-mediated disorders. Study-level points and caveats: Patients with HTLV-1-associated myelopathy had the highest level of TCR clonal expansion, whereas patients with multiple sclerosis had the lowest level, falling beneath the level found in healthy controls.

Synthesis of cDNA used 5'RACE (with 10-nucleotide random UMIs). TCRdb re-called the 5' RACE reads through MiXCR, storing one row per CDR3 protein. The table has roughly 70,000 distinct CDR3 sequences, less than 5.5% seen once. This clonotype was observed many times. Its antigen remains unknown. Germline CDR1 and CDR2: SGHVS and FQNEAQ. With 5 bases clipped from V and 6 bases from J, the junction kept 8 bases outside the gene matches. This CDR3 region has 14 residues. The sequence was obtained from a woman in her 30s with multiple sclerosis. V usage is TRBV7-8 and J usage is TRBJ1-1, with 8 bases matching TRBD1. The sequenced sample consisted of PBMCs. The CDR3 protein is CASSLQGGKPEAFF. In nucleotides, the CDR3 is TGTGCCAGCAGCCTACAGGGGGGAAAACCTGAAGCTTTCTTT.